This T cell receptor (beta chain) derives from a study of control samples from healthy donors and cancer patients. V was shortened by 5 bases and J by 0 bases, with 20 bases between the two germline ends. Looked up from germline, CDR1 is GTSNPN and CDR2 is SVGIG (reference sequence). There are 17 residues in the CDR3. The protocol was immunoSEQ multiplex PCR, while the TCRdb copy is restricted to in-frame clones and leaves out a portion. The sample has tens of thousands of clones, roughly nine tenths seen once. The chain uses TRBV30 and TRBJ1-3, with a tentative D call TRBD1 (5 bases). Sequenced input: PBMCs. The receptor was derived from a man aged 55-75 years with colorectal cancer. CDR3 in DNA: TGTGCCTGGCAAATGGGAACAGGCGCTATCTCTGGAAACACCATATATTTT. Its translation is CAWQMGTGAISGNTIYF.